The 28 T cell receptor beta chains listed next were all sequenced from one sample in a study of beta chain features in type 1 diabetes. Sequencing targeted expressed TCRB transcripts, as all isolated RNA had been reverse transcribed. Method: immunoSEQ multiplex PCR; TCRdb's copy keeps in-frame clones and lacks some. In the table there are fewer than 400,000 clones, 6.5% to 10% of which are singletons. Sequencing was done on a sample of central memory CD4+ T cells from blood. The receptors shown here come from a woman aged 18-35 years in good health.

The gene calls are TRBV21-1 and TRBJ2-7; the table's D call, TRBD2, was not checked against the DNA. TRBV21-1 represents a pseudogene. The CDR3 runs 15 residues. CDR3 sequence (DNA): TGTGCCAGCAGCAAAACCGCCAAGCGATGTGTGGAGCAGTACTTC. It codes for CASSKTAKRCVEQYF.

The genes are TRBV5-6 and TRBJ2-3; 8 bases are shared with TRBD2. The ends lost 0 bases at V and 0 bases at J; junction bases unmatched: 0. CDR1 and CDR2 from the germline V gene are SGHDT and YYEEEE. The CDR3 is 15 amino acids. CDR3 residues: CASSLASGSTDTQYF. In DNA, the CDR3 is TGTGCCAGCAGCTTGGCTAGCGGGAGCACAGATACGCAGTATTTT.

The DNA of the CDR3 is TGCGCCAGCAGCTTGGAGGGGGGGCTAGGTCAGCCCCAGCATTTT. Protein product: CASSLEGGLGQPQHF. The chain couples TRBV5-1 to TRBJ1-5; weak D call: TRBD1 (6 bases). The CDR3 spans 15 residues. The V gene's germline CDR1 is SGHRS and CDR2 YFSETQ. Trimming left V 0 bases short and J 6 bases short, with 13 bases between.

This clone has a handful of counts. The CDR3 loop is CASSYSTAMNAQFF. The CDR3 bases are TGTGCCAGCAGTTACTCGACGGCAATGAACGCGCAGTTCTTC. The rearrangement joins TRBV6-5 to TRBJ2-1; D is ambiguous. This CDR3 is 14 amino acids long. V shed 0 bases and J shed 12 bases, with 15 bases lying between them. Germline V gene lookup returns CDR1 MNHEY and CDR2 SVGAGI.

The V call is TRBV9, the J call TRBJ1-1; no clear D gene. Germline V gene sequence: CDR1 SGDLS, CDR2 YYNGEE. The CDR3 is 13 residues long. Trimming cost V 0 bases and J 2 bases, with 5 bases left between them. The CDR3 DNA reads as TGTGCCAGCAGCGTAGCCCCAAACACTGAAGCTTTCTTT. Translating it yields CASSVAPNTEAFF.

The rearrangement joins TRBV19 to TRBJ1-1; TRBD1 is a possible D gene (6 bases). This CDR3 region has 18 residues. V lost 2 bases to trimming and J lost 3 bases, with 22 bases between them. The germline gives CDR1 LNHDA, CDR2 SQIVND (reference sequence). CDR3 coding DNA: TGTGCCAGTAGTATATATATCTCCAGGGGCCCCTCCTACACTGAAGCTTTCTTT. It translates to CASSIYISRGPSYTEAFF.

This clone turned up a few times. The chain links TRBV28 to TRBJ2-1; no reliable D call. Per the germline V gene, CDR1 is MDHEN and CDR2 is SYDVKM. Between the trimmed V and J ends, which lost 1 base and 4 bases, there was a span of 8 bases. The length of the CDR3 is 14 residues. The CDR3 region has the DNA TGTGCCAGCAGTTTATTACGGCGTTACAATGAGCAGTTCTTC. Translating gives CASSLLRRYNEQFF.

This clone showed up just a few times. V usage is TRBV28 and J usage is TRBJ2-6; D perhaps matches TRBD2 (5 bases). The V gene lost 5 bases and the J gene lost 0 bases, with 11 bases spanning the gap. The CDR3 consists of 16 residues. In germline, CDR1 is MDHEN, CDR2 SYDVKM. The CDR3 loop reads CASSPRVFSGANVLTF. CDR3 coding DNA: TGTGCCAGCAGTCCGCGGGTCTTCTCTGGGGCCAACGTCCTGACTTTC.

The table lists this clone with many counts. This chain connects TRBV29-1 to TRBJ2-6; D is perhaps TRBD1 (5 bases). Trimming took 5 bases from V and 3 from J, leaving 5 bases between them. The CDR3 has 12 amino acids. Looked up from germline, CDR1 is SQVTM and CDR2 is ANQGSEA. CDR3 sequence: CSVQGGANVLTF. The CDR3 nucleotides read TGCAGCGTTCAGGGTGGGGCCAACGTCCTGACTTTC.

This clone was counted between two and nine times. The CDR3 sequence is CASSLRLAGGNYNEQFF. The CDR3 DNA is TGTGCCAGCAGCCTAAGACTAGCGGGAGGGAACTACAATGAGCAGTTCTTC. The chain links TRBV7-9 to TRBJ2-1, with 14 nucleotides matching TRBD2. The CDR3 extends over 17 amino acids. Per the germline V gene, CDR1 is SEHNR and CDR2 is FQNEAQ (reference sequence). V lost 5 bases to trimming and J lost 3 bases; unmatched junction nucleotides: 6.

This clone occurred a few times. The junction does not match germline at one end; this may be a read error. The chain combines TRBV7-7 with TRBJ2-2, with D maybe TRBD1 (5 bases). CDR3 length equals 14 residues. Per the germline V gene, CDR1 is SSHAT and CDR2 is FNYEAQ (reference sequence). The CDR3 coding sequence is TGTGCTAGCAGCAGCAGGGTTGGCACCGGGGAGCTGTTTTTT. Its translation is CASSSRVGTGELFF.

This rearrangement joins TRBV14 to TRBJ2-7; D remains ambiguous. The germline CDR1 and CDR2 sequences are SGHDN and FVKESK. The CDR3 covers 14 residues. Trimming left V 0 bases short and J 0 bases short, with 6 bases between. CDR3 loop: CASSQDGGSYEQYF. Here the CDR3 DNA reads TGTGCCAGCAGCCAAGATGGTGGCTCCTACGAGCAGTACTTC.

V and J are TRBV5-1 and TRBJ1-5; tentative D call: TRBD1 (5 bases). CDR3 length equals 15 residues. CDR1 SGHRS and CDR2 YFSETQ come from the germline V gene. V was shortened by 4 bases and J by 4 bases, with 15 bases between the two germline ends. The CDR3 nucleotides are TGCGCCAGCAGCCCCGGAACAACAGGTAATCAGCCCCAGCATTTT. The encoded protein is CASSPGTTGNQPQHF.

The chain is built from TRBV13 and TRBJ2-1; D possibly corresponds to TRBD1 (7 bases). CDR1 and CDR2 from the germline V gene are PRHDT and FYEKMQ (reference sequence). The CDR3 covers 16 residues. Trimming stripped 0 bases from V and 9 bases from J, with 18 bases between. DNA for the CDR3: TGTGCCAGCAGCTTAGGCGGGGGACAGATCTGGGGTGAGCAGTTCTTC. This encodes CASSLGGGQIWGEQFF.

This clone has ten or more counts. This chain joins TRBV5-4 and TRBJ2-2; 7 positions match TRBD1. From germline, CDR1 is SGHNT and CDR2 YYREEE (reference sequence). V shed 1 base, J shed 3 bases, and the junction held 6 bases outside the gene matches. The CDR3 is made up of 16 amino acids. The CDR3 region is CASSLNRGVDTGELFF. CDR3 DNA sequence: TGTGCCAGCAGCTTGAACAGGGGAGTCGACACCGGGGAGCTGTTTTTT.

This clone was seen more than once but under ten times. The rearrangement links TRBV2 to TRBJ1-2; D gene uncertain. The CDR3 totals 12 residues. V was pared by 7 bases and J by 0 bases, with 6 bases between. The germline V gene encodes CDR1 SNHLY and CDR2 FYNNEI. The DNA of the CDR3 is TGTGCCAGCAAACGGTCTAACTATGGCTACACCTTC. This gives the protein CASKRSNYGYTF.

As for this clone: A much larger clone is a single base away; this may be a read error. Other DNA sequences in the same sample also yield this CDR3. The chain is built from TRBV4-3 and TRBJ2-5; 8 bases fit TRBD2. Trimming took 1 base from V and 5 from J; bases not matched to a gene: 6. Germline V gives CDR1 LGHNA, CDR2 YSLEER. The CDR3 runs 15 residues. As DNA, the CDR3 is TGCGCCAGCAGCCAAGTTGGGCGGGGGGAGGAGACCCAGTACTTC. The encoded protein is CASSQVGRGEETQYF.

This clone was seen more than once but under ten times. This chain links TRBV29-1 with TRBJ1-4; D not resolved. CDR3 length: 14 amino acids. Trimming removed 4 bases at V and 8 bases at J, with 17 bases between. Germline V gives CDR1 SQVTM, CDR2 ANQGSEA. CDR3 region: CSVVTGSVGEKLFF. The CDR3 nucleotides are TGCAGCGTTGTGACCGGCTCGGTGGGGGAAAAACTGTTTTTT.

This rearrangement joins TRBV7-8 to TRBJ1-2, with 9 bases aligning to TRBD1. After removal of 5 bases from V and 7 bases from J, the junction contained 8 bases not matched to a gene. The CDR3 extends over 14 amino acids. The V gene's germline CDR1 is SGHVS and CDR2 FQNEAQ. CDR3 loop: CASSPGQGFPGYTF. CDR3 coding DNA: TGTGCCAGCAGCCCGGGACAGGGTTTCCCTGGCTACACCTTC.

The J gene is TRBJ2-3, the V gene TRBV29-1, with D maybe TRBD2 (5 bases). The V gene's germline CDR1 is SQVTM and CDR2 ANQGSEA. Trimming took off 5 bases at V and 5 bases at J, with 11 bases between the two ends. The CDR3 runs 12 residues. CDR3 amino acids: CSVRRTGDTQYF. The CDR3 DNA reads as TGCAGCGTTCGGAGGACCGGAGATACGCAGTATTTT.

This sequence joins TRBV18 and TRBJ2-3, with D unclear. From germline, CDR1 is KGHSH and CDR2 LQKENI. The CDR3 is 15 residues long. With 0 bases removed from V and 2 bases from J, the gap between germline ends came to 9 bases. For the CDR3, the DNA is TGTGCCAGCTCACCACCCGACTTCAACACAGATACGCAGTATTTT. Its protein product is CASSPPDFNTDTQYF.

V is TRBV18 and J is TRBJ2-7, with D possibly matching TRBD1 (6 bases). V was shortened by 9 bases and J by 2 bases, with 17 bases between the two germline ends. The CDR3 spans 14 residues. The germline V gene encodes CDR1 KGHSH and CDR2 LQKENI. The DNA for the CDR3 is TGTGCCAGTCGCCACCGGGACAAGGCCTACGAGCAGTACTTC. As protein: CASRHRDKAYEQYF.

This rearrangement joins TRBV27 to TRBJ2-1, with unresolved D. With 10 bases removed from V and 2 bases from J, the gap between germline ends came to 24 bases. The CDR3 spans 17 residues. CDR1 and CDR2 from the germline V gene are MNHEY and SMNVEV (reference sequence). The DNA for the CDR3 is TGTGCCAACGCACCAGGCCAGTCGCGCCCCGCCTACAATGAGCAGTTCTTC. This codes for CANAPGQSRPAYNEQFF.

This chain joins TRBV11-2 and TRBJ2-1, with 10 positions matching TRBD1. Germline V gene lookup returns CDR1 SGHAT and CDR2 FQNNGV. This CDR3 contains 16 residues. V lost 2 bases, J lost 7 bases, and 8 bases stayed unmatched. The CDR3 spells CASSLNHGQGVNEQFF. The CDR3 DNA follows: TGTGCCAGCAGCTTAAATCACGGACAGGGGGTGAATGAGCAGTTCTTC.

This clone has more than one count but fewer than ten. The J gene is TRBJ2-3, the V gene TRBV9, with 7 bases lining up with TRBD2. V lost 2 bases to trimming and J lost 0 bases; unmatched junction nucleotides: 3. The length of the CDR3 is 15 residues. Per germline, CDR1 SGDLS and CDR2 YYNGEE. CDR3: CASSVGGSSTDTQYF. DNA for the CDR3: TGTGCCAGCAGCGTCGGCGGGAGCAGCACAGATACGCAGTATTTT.

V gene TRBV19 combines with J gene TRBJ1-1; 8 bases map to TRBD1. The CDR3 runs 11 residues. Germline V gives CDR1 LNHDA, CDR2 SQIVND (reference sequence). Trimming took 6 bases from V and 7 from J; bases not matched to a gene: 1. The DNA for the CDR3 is TGTGCCAGTAGAGACAGGGGTGAAGCTTTCTTT. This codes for CASRDRGEAFF.

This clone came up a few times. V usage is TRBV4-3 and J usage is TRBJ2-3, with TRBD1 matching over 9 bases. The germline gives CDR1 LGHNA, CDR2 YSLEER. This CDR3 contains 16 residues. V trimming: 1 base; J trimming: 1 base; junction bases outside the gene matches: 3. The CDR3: CASSQGGQGRTDTQYF. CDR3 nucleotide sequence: TGCGCCAGCAGCCAAGGGGGACAGGGTCGCACAGATACGCAGTATTTT.

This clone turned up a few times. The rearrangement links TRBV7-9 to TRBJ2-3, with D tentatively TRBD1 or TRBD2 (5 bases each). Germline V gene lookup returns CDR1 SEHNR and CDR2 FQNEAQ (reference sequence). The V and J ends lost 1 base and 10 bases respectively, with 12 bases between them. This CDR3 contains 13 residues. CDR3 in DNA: TGTGCCAGCAGCTTAGAAGAGGGGCGGGCGCAGTATTTT. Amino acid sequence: CASSLEEGRAQYF.